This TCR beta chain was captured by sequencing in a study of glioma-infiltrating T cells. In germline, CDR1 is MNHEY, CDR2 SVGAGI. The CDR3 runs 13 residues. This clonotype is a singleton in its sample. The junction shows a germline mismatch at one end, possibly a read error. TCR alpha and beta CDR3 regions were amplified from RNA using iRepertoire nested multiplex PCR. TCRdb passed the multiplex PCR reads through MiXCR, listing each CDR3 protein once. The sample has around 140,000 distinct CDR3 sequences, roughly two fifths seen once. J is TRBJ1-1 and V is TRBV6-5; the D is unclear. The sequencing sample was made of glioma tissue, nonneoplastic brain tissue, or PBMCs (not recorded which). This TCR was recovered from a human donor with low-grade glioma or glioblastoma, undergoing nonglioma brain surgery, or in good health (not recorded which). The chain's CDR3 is CVSRDTLNTEAFF. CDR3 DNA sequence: TGTGTCAGCAGAGACACTCTGAACACTGAAGCTTTCTTT.